The 7 T cell receptor beta chains below were found in one sample sequenced in a study of blood T cell repertoires in COVID-19. The data were produced by immunoSEQ multiplex PCR, yet TCRdb's version contains in-frame clones alone and is incomplete. The table has 250,000 to 300,000 clones, around 89% seen once. Sequencing used PBMCs or T cells enriched from blood (not recorded which). Receptors originate from a woman between 55 and 75 years old in a cohort exposed to, infected with or recovered from COVID-19 (not recorded which).

This sequence joins TRBV10-1 and TRBJ2-1; 9 nucleotides align to TRBD1. CDR1 is WNHNN, CDR2 SYGVQD, per germline (reference sequence). V dropped 7 bases and J dropped 4; count of bases not matched to a gene: 5. The CDR3 totals 14 residues. CDR3 protein: CASNQDRGYNEQFF. For the CDR3, the DNA is TGCGCCAGCAATCAGGACAGGGGTTACAATGAGCAGTTCTTC.

The chain recombines TRBV18 with TRBJ2-7; 11 bases agree with TRBD1. Germline V lookup: CDR1 KGHSH, CDR2 LQKENI. V dropped 4 bases and J dropped 3; count of bases not matched to a gene: 2. CDR3 length equals 14 residues. Written as DNA, the CDR3 is TGTGCCAGCTCACAAGGGACAGGGGGCTACGAGCAGTACTTC. Translated, it gives CASSQGTGGYEQYF. The full variable domain, its missing parts supplied by reference TRBV18 and TRBJ2-7, is NAGVMQNPRHLVRRRGQEARLRCSPMKGHSHVYWYRQLPEEGLKFMVYLQKENIIDESGMPKERFSAEFPKEGPSILRIQQVVRGDSAAYFCASSQGTGGYEQYFGPGTRLTVT.

The chain is built from TRBV21-1 and TRBJ1-3. TRBV21-1 is annotated as a pseudogene. The CDR3 runs to 15 residues. Written as DNA, the CDR3 is TGTGCCAGCAGAAACTTATTCGACCCGGGGAACACCATATATTTT. Translated, it gives CASRNLFDPGNTIYF.

This chain links TRBV21-1 with TRBJ1-5; TRBD1, the D gene given by the table, was not confirmed from the DNA. TRBV21-1 is described as a pseudogene. This CDR3 spans 12 amino acids. The CDR3 here is CASSARNQPQHF. The CDR3 nucleotides are TGTGCCAGCAGCGCCAGGAATCAGCCCCAGCATTTT.

V usage is TRBV5-6 and J usage is TRBJ2-1; 10 nucleotides align to TRBD2. CDR1 is SGHDT and CDR2 is YYEEEE in the germline V gene. After removal of 4 bases from V and 5 bases from J, the junction contained 9 bases not matched to a gene. The CDR3 runs 16 residues. This CDR3 is CASSVFGTSVNNEQFF. The DNA of the CDR3 is TGTGCCAGCAGCGTTTTCGGGACTAGCGTCAACAATGAGCAGTTCTTC. Full variable domain (rest looked up from reference TRBV5-6 and TRBJ2-1): DAGVTQSPTHLIKTRGQQVTLRCSPKSGHDTVSWYQQALGQGPQFIFQYYEEEERQRGNFPDRFSGHQFPNYSSELNVNALLLGDSALYLCASSVFGTSVNNEQFFGPGTRLTVL.

The CDR3 is CASRIPGQGSYEQYF. The CDR3 nucleotides are TGTGCCAGCAGGATACCGGGACAGGGGTCCTACGAGCAGTACTTC. This rearrangement joins TRBV6-5 to TRBJ2-7, with TRBD1 matching 10 bases. The CDR3 spans 15 residues. V trimming: 6 bases; J trimming: 1 base; junction bases outside the gene matches: 6. From germline, CDR1 is MNHEY and CDR2 SVGAGI.

The rearrangement uses TRBV24-1 and TRBJ2-3, with 12 bases fitting TRBD2. This CDR3 is 16 amino acids long. J was trimmed by 5 bases and V by 4 bases; bases with no gene match: 6. Per the germline V gene, CDR1 is KGHDR and CDR2 is SFDVKD. In nucleotides, the CDR3 is TGTGCCACCAGTGAATGGACTAGCGGGAAAGTAGATACGCAGTATTTT. Amino acids: CATSEWTSGKVDTQYF.